Below are 23 T cell receptor beta chains sequenced from a single sample in a study of OX40 agonist ivuxolimab in advanced cancers. Only in-frame clones appear in the TCRdb table, and some are missing; sequencing was by immunoSEQ multiplex PCR. The sample lists about 62,000 clones, around 74% seen once, with roughly 10% in the top ten. The material sequenced was CD4+ or CD8+ T cells sorted from blood, taken in a trial of the OX40 agonist ivuxolimab. All receptors derive from an adult with an advanced solid tumor such as melanoma, head and neck, liver or kidney cancer.

V is TRBV28 and J is TRBJ2-3; TRBD2 agrees at 9 bases. CDR1 is MDHEN and CDR2 is SYDVKM in the germline V gene. Trimming cost V 2 bases and J 6 bases; bases outside gene matches: 12. This CDR3 has 17 residues. CDR3 sequence (DNA): TGTGCCAGCAGTTTAAGGGGGGCTAGCGGGATTTTGGATACGCAGTATTTT. The encoded protein is CASSLRGASGILDTQYF.

This sequence joins TRBV5-4 and TRBJ2-7; 7 bases are shared with TRBD1. CDR1 SGHNT and CDR2 YYREEE come from the germline V gene (reference sequence). The CDR3 length is 13 residues. V was clipped by 4 bases and J by 4 bases; unmatched bases: 5. CDR3 coding DNA: TGTGCCAGCAGCACGGACAGGAGGTACGAGCAGTACTTC. Its translation: CASSTDRRYEQYF. The entire variable domain, with the rest obtained from reference TRBV5-4 and TRBJ2-7, is as follows: ETGVTQSPTHLIKTRGQQVTLRCSSQSGHNTVSWYQQALGQGPQFIFQYYREEENGRGNFPPRFSGLQFPNYSSELNVNALELDDSALYLCASSTDRRYEQYFGPGTRLTVT.

The chain employs TRBV5-1 and TRBJ1-4, with D possibly TRBD1 on 5 matching bases. The length of the CDR3 is 16 residues. Deletions cut 0 bases from V and 5 bases from J, with 14 bases between. The germline V gene encodes CDR1 SGHRS and CDR2 YFSETQ. In nucleotides, the CDR3 is TGCGCCAGCAGCTTGGGAGACAGTAATTCCAATGAAAAACTGTTTTTT. Translated: CASSLGDSNSNEKLFF.

The chain couples TRBV6-1 to TRBJ1-2, with a weak D call TRBD1 (6 bases). V was shortened by 1 base and J by 4 bases, with 13 bases between the two germline ends. The CDR3 length is 15 residues. Germline assignment: CDR1 MNHNS and CDR2 SASEGT. CDR3 coding DNA: TGTGCCAGCAGTGAAGAAACAGGGAGTTTCTATGGCTACACCTTC. Its translation: CASSEETGSFYGYTF.

The chain carries TRBV4-1 and TRBJ1-3; no reliable D call. Trimming cost V 0 bases and J 0 bases, with 9 bases left between them. The CDR3 length is 16 residues. The germline CDR1 and CDR2 sequences are MGHRA and YSYEKL. DNA for the CDR3: TGCGCCAGCAGCCAAGATTTTTCCAACTCTGGAAACACCATATATTTT. This translates into CASSQDFSNSGNTIYF.

The chain employs TRBV2 and TRBJ2-7; 8 bases map to TRBD2. CDR1 and CDR2 (germline): SNHLY, FYNNEI. V lost 8 bases to trimming and J lost 4 bases; unmatched junction nucleotides: 4. The CDR3 runs to 12 residues. CDR3: CASVGTSYEQYF. As DNA, the CDR3 is TGTGCCAGCGTTGGGACTAGTTACGAGCAGTACTTC.

This clone was detected once. This chain uses TRBV28 with TRBJ2-4; D not certain. CDR1 MDHEN and CDR2 SYDVKM come from the germline V gene. V was trimmed by 6 bases and J by 0 bases, leaving 12 bases between them. The CDR3 covers 15 residues. The CDR3 DNA follows: TGTGCCAGCAGGACGGCGTTCCTAGCCAAAAACATTCAGTACTTC. Protein: CASRTAFLAKNIQYF.

The rearrangement links TRBV5-1 to TRBJ1-1; D is unclear. Looked up from germline, CDR1 is SGHRS and CDR2 is YFSETQ. The CDR3 has 17 amino acids. The V gene lost 5 bases and the J gene lost 0 bases, with 20 bases spanning the gap. CDR3 bases: TGCGCCAGCAGTAATGGGAGGCAGGCAGAGATGAACACTGAAGCTTTCTTT. Its translation is CASSNGRQAEMNTEAFF.

This clone has only one observation. The J gene is TRBJ2-1, the V gene TRBV27; 9 bases fit TRBD2. The V gene end was trimmed by 6 bases and the J gene end by 3 bases; junction bases not matched to a gene: 9. Per the germline V gene, CDR1 is MNHEY and CDR2 is SMNVEV (reference sequence). The CDR3 is made up of 16 amino acids. CDR3 amino acids: CASSFSAGGLYNEQFF. DNA for the CDR3: TGTGCCAGCAGCTTCTCAGCGGGGGGCCTCTACAATGAGCAGTTCTTC.

The chain has TRBV5-8 and TRBJ2-7; D gene unclear. V lost 4 bases, J lost 2 bases, and 16 bases lay in between. This CDR3 spans 15 amino acids. Germline loops: CDR1 SGHTS, CDR2 YDEGEE. The chain's CDR3 is CASSPQSSHTYEQYF. DNA of the CDR3: TGTGCCAGCAGCCCCCAATCTTCACATACCTACGAGCAGTACTTC.

This chain joins TRBV7-2 and TRBJ2-7; unclear D gene. V shed 1 base and J shed 6 bases, with 7 bases lying between them. CDR1 and CDR2 from the germline V gene are SGHTA and FQGNSA. The length of the CDR3 is 12 residues. The CDR3 DNA is TGTGCCAGCAGCTTAGGGGGATCCGAGCAGTACTTC. Translated, it gives CASSLGGSEQYF. Supplemented by reference TRBV7-2 and TRBJ2-7, the full variable domain reads GAGVSQSPSNKVTEKGKDVELRCDPISGHTALYWYRQSLGQGLEFLIYFQGNSAPDKSGLPSDRFSAERTGGSVSTLTIQRTQQEDSAVYLCASSLGGSEQYFGPGTRLTVT.

The rearrangement joins TRBV19 to TRBJ1-1; 12 bases are shared with TRBD1. With 6 bases clipped from V and 0 bases from J, the junction kept 8 bases outside the gene matches. Germline V gene sequence: CDR1 LNHDA, CDR2 SQIVND (reference sequence). The CDR3 totals 17 residues. CDR3 nucleotides: TGTGCCAGTAGCGGGACAGGGGGCGTGAGGTTGAACACTGAAGCTTTCTTT. This sequence encodes CASSGTGGVRLNTEAFF.

The chain combines TRBV5-1 with TRBJ2-3, with D possibly matching TRBD1 (6 bases). V was shortened by 0 bases and J by 6 bases, with 8 bases between the two germline ends. Germline lookup yields CDR1 SGHRS and CDR2 YFSETQ. The CDR3 has 13 residues. DNA for the CDR3: TGCGCCAGCAGCTTGGAGGGGGTTGATACGCAGTATTTT. Translating gives CASSLEGVDTQYF.

This sequence joins TRBV7-2 and TRBJ2-2, with 7 bases aligning to TRBD1. The CDR3 contains 17 residues. Germline CDR1 SGHTA, CDR2 FQGNSA. The ends lost 2 bases at V and 0 bases at J; junction bases unmatched: 6. The CDR3 DNA reads TGTGCCAGCAGCTTAAGGGGGCAGGGGGCGAACACCGGGGAGCTGTTTTTT. Amino acid sequence: CASSLRGQGANTGELFF.

The V and J genes are TRBV4-3 and TRBJ1-1; a weak D match, TRBD1 (5 bases). Trimming shortened V by 4 bases and J by 7 bases, and 19 bases separated the two germline ends. The CDR3 extends over 15 amino acids. Germline V lookup: CDR1 LGHNA, CDR2 YSLEER. The CDR3 loop reads CASSPLGGSTVEAFF. The DNA of the CDR3 is TGCGCCAGCAGCCCCCTTGGGGGGTCTACAGTTGAAGCTTTCTTT.

This clone was found once. The gene calls are TRBV7-9 and TRBJ1-1; TRBD1 matches at 7 bases. V was clipped by 6 bases and J by 0 bases; unmatched bases: 7. Germline V lookup: CDR1 SEHNR, CDR2 FQNEAQ (reference sequence). The CDR3 totals 15 residues. This CDR3 reads CASSLPGQMNTEAFF. The DNA of the CDR3 is TGTGCCAGCAGTCTCCCGGGACAGATGAACACTGAAGCTTTCTTT.

The V and J genes are TRBV7-2 and TRBJ1-2, with a weak D call TRBD1 (6 bases). The V end was cut by 5 bases, the J end by 4 bases, with 8 bases between. CDR3 length equals 12 residues. Per the germline V gene, CDR1 is SGHTA and CDR2 is FQGNSA. CDR3 bases: TGTGCCAGCAGCGAGGACAGCTATGGCTACACCTTC. Residues: CASSEDSYGYTF. The whole variable domain, remainder taken from reference TRBV7-2 and TRBJ1-2, is GAGVSQSPSNKVTEKGKDVELRCDPISGHTALYWYRQSLGQGLEFLIYFQGNSAPDKSGLPSDRFSAERTGGSVSTLTIQRTQQEDSAVYLCASSEDSYGYTFGSGTRLTVV.

This clone showed up just a few times. This sequence joins TRBV18 and TRBJ1-2; a weak D match, TRBD1 (6 bases). This CDR3 is 12 amino acids long. V lost 3 bases and J 4 bases, leaving 6 bases between the germline ends. The V gene's germline CDR1 is KGHSH and CDR2 LQKENI. CDR3 sequence: CASSPGAYGYTF. DNA for the CDR3: TGTGCCAGCTCACCGGGGGCCTATGGCTACACCTTC.

This clone was found a few times. The chain links TRBV28 to TRBJ1-5, with D uncertain. The CDR3 totals 14 residues. CDR1 is MDHEN and CDR2 is SYDVKM in the germline V gene. The germline V and J ends were trimmed by 6 bases and 6 bases, with 15 bases remaining between them. The CDR3: CASRVTGLSQPQHF. Here the CDR3 DNA reads TGTGCCAGCAGGGTTACGGGGTTGAGTCAGCCCCAGCATTTT. Together with reference TRBV28 and TRBJ1-5, the CDR3 gives the full variable domain: DVKVTQSSRYLVKRTGEKVFLECVQDMDHENMFWYRQDPGLGLRLIYFSYDVKMKEKGDIPEGYSVSREKKERFSLILESASTNQTSMYLCASRVTGLSQPQHFGDGTRLSIL.

The chain couples TRBV11-1 to TRBJ2-1, with 8 bases matching TRBD2. V gave up 4 bases and J gave up 7 bases; unmatched junction bases: 6. Germline V gives CDR1 SGHAT, CDR2 FQDESV (reference sequence). This CDR3 is built from 14 residues. CDR3 bases: TGTGCCAGCAGCTCGGATCAGCGGGGGAATGAGCAGTTCTTC. Amino acid sequence: CASSSDQRGNEQFF.

In its sample, this clone was seen once. The rearrangement joins TRBV30 to TRBJ2-7, with 15 bases lining up with TRBD2. Unmatched junction bases numbered 15, after V lost 8 bases and J lost 4 bases. Germline V CDR1 and CDR2: GTSNPN, SVGIG (reference sequence). CDR3 length: 17 amino acids. The CDR3 DNA reads TGTGCCGGAAAACAGGGGACTAGCGGGAGGAGGGGATACGAGCAGTACTTC. This codes for CAGKQGTSGRRGYEQYF.

The chain links TRBV4-1 to TRBJ1-1; 8 bases are a match to TRBD1. The CDR3 extends over 16 amino acids. Germline assignment: CDR1 MGHRA and CDR2 YSYEKL. V gave up 8 bases and J gave up 5 bases; unmatched junction bases: 16. The CDR3 is CASQWEQGVGSTEAFF. The CDR3 bases are TGCGCCAGCCAGTGGGAACAGGGGGTTGGATCTACTGAAGCTTTCTTT.

This chain links TRBV7-3 with TRBJ2-7; tentative D call: TRBD2 (6 bases). In germline, CDR1 is SGHTA, CDR2 FQGTGA. This CDR3 region has 13 residues. The germline V and J ends were trimmed by 5 bases and 5 bases, with 13 bases remaining between them. This CDR3 reads CASSVEGRNEQYF. CDR3 sequence (DNA): TGTGCCAGCAGCGTCGAAGGGAGGAACGAGCAGTACTTC. Full variable domain (outside the CDR3, taken from reference TRBV7-3 and TRBJ2-7): GAGVSQTPSNKVTEKGKYVELRCDPISGHTALYWYRQSLGQGPEFLIYFQGTGAADDSGLPNDRFFAVRPEGSVSTLKIQRTERGDSAVYLCASSVEGRNEQYFGPGTRLTVT.